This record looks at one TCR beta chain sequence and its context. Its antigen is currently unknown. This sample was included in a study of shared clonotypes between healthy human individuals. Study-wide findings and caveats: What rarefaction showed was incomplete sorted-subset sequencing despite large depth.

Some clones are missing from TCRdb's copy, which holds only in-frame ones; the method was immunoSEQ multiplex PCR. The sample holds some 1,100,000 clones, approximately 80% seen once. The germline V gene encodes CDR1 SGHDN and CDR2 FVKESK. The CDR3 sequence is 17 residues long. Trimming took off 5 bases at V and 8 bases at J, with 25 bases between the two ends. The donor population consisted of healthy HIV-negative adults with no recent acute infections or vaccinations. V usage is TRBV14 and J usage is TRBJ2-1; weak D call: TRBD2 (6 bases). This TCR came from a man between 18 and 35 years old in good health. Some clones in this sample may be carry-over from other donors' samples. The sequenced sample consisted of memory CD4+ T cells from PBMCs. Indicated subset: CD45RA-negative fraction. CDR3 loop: CASSTSPSDLRTDEQFF. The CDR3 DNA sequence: TGTGCCAGCAGCACATCCCCTAGCGATCTAAGGACCGATGAGCAGTTCTTC.